This TCR beta chain is drawn from a study of chemoradiotherapy in HPV16-positive cancers. V was clipped by 2 bases and J by 3 bases; unmatched bases: 5. The CDR3 has 16 residues. Per germline, CDR1 SNHLY and CDR2 FYNNEI. TCRdb keeps only in-frame clones here, not all; method: immunoSEQ multiplex PCR. The table records about 11,000 clones, around three quarters of them present only once. This clonotype was obtained from a human donor with HPV-associated anogenital cancer. This chain links TRBV2 with TRBJ2-3; 10 nucleotides align to TRBD2. Sampling was carried out from a patient who underwent chemoradiotherapy. The CDR3 is CASSENSGGTTDTQYF. The CDR3 DNA sequence: TGTGCCAGCAGTGAAAATAGCGGGGGGACAACAGATACGCAGTATTTT.